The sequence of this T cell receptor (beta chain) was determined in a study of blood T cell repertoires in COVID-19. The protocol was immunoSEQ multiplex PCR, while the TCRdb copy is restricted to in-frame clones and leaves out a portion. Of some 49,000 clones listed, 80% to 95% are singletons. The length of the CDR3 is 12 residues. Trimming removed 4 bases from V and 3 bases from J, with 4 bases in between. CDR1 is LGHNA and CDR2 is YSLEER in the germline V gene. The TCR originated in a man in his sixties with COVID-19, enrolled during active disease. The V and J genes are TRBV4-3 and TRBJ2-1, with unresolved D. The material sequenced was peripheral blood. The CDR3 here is CASSRGYNEQFF. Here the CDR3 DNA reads TGCGCCAGCAGCCGCGGCTACAATGAGCAGTTCTTC.